The clone carrying this T cell receptor beta chain was recorded at least ten times. The CDR3 contains 12 residues. Trimming stripped 4 bases from V and 0 bases from J, with 6 bases between. Germline CDR1 is SQVTM and CDR2 is ANQGSEA. This record belongs to a study of human T cells and chemical hapten exposure. Turning to the study itself: On the upper back, patch tests were applied with 0.01% DPC and read at 6 days. Mostly female, the patients presented with alopecia areata, totalis or universalis.

TCRdb independently ran MiXCR on the RACE reads; one entry per CDR3 protein. The sample lists about 89,000 distinct CDR3 sequences; 9.5% to 12% were seen once. Time point noted: patch test 2, 6 weeks after DPC sensitization. Treatment here: therapeutic diphenylcyclopropenone sensitization with weekly scalp DPC. The receptor was derived from a man aged 35 to 55 with alopecia areata. Some clones in this sample may be carry-over from other donors' samples. The chain recombines TRBV29-1 with TRBJ1-1; D is undetermined. This sample comprised whole blood, obtained in connection with sensitization to the hapten diphenylcyclopropenone (DPC). The CDR3 DNA is TGCAGCGTTGCGGGGTTGAACACTGAAGCTTTCTTT. This sequence encodes CSVAGLNTEAFF. The complete variable domain, with remaining parts taken from reference TRBV29-1 and TRBJ1-1, reads SAVISQKPSRDICQRGTSLTIQCQVDSQVTMMFWYRQQPGQSLTLIATANQGSEATYESGFVIDKFPISRPNLTFSTLTVSNMSPEDSSIYLCSVAGLNTEAFFGQGTRLTVV.